This T cell receptor beta chain originates from a study of a mutant IDH1 vaccine in newly diagnosed glioma. Study-level information: Most patients had received both radiotherapy and temozolomide, the prior options being radiotherapy, temozolomide, or both.

This table comes from immunoSEQ multiplex PCR, and its TCRdb copy is limited to in-frame clones, with some not included. In the table there are more than 60,000 clones, roughly 74% of which are singletons. The time point: week 35, safety follow-up. Vaccine doses each comprised 300 ug of mutant IDH1 20-mer peptide, with topical imiquimod. During weeks 1, 3, 5, 7, 11, 15, 19 and 23, patients received eight vaccinations. A word on this clone: The antigen is not known.

The CDR3 loop spans 15 amino acids. Germline V gene sequence: CDR1 SGHTA, CDR2 FQGNSA. V gave up 3 bases and J gave up 2 bases, with 14 bases separating them. This specimen consisted of PBMCs, obtained from a glioma patient whose treatment included an IDH1 peptide vaccine. This chain links TRBV7-2 with TRBJ2-7, with D perhaps TRBD1 (8 bases). This clonotype originated in a man aged 45-65 years with glioma. CDR3 sequence (DNA): TGTGCCAGCAGCTTCAGTACAGGGGGGGCCTACGAGCAGTACTTC. It specifies CASSFSTGGAYEQYF.